These T cell receptor beta chains were read from a single sample in a study of blood T cell repertoires in COVID-19. Sequenced by immunoSEQ multiplex PCR; TCRdb stores in-frame clones only, minus some. This sample carries roughly 240,000 clones, 87% of them seen once, and the ten largest clones take about 2.5%. The sample was PBMCs or T cells enriched from blood (not recorded which). The receptors shown here come from a woman in her thirties with acute COVID-19. Each CDR3 is given without its conserved first and last residue.

V gene,CDR3 protein
TRBV15,ATSRDRANTGELF
TRBV21-1,ASSLLGSGGAWGNNEQF
TRBV5-4,ASSLGSGGNTGELF
TRBV6-1,ASSEDRGYT
TRBV19,ASNFGGYNQPQH
TRBV10-3,AISDIPGANVLT
TRBV7-8,ASSRDRVSNQPQH
TRBV6-2/TRBV6-3,ASSTALAGVAKNIQY
TRBV12-5,ASGSRTGGYEQY
TRBV7-2,ASSARYSTEAF
TRBV5-6,ASSRWTLEQETQY
TRBV6-5,ASSPSSYEQY
TRBV7-8,ASSLVGSGTGLSYEQY
TRBV19,ATKLAGAPNEQF
TRBV30,AWGFVAGEAF
TRBV11-2,ASSLLGFGGGLSTDTQY
TRBV15,ATSRDRKGLKAF
TRBV5-6,ASSSGQGYSYEQY
TRBV5-6,ASSLGHSYNSPLH
TRBV7-2,ASRENYRGRSPLH
TRBV9,ASSVDTSGNTIY
TRBV4-1,ASSPEDLGDYNYGYT
TRBV4-3,ASSQSGLEYNEQF
TRBV19,ASSKGGQGTGELF
TRBV19,ASSRDTQETQY
TRBV4-1,ASSQGTQSSGNTIY
TRBV11-3,ASSLDYREEAF
TRBV19,ASRPTGGYSNQPQH
TRBV5-4,ASSLAQIYGYT
TRBV7-9,ASSLSNTGELF
TRBV5-1,ASSQDRGNTEAF
TRBV11-2,ASSESSGNQPQH
TRBV6-5,ASSNLLASYEQY
TRBV6-5,ASSWRGGGTGELF
TRBV5-6,ASSPGTGGNQPQH
TRBV4-1,ASSQGSAGNTEAF
TRBV6-5,ASGDSNYGYT
TRBV7-9,ASSLVGAGDTEAF
TRBV5-4,ASSNNNDYGYT
TRBV27,ASSFGGKALYGYT
TRBV12-3/TRBV12-4,ASGRQVYNEQF
TRBV20-1,SASGRGGGLEETQY
TRBV16,ASSPGTGNRYEQY
TRBV24-1,ATKSDAF
TRBV11-2,ASSLEPSAGGTGELF
TRBV7-2,ASSFIARDGYT
TRBV11-2,ASSSTPGPRNEQF
TRBV11-2,ASSTPGHYGYT
TRBV7-6,ASSPGSLAGYEQY
TRBV7-2,ASSLDSNLGVYEQY
TRBV10-3,AISDPSGGAYEQY
TRBV5-4,ASSFTRTGYSNQPQH
TRBV5-1,ASSPDTNTNQPQH
TRBV29-1,SVEGDRDNRYGYT
TRBV19,ASSGRQDEKLF
TRBV5-4,ASTKKGVYYGYT
TRBV10-2,ASRSSAGELF
TRBV7-8,ASTRRGGQSSGNTIY
TRBV5-1,ASSLSGGLGEQY